These 9 T cell receptor beta chains were all obtained from the same sample, sequenced in a study of shared clonotypes between healthy human individuals. Generated by immunoSEQ multiplex PCR, the TCRdb table keeps only in-frame clones and is missing some. This repertoire shows roughly 450,000 clones, 79% found once; its top ten account for approximately 13%. Sequencing was carried out using PBMCs. The receptors come from a woman aged 40 to 55 in good health. Some clones in this sample may be carry-over from other donors' samples.

The chain links TRBV29-1 to TRBJ2-7, with D unresolved. This CDR3 has 14 amino acids. The ends were cut back, 3 bases at V and 0 bases at J, with 12 bases in the middle. Per germline, CDR1 SQVTM and CDR2 ANQGSEA. The DNA for the CDR3 is TGCAGCGTTGATCGGCGTCCAAGCTCCTACGAGCAGTACTTC. Translating gives CSVDRRPSSYEQYF.

On this clone itself: One base away lies a much larger clone, so this may be a sequencing read error. The gene calls are TRBV7-2 and TRBJ2-1; D remains unclear. In germline, CDR1 is SGHTA, CDR2 FQGNSA. The CDR3 sequence is 15 residues long. CDR3 sequence (DNA): TGTGTCAGCAGCCTTACAGCTTTGTTTAACAATGAGCAGTTCTTC. This translates into CVSSLTALFNNEQFF.

The chain carries TRBV7-3 and TRBJ2-1; 9 bases match TRBD1. Looked up from germline, CDR1 is SGHTA and CDR2 is FQGTGA. This CDR3 spans 15 amino acids. The ends lost 4 bases at V and 9 bases at J; junction bases unmatched: 10. CDR3 sequence reads: CASSSTGTGYGEQFF. The CDR3 DNA is TGTGCCAGCAGCTCTACCGGGACAGGGTACGGTGAGCAGTTCTTC.

The rearrangement links TRBV7-8 to TRBJ1-5; TRBD1 matches 8 bases. Trimming removed 1 base from V and 0 bases from J; junction bases left unmatched: 5. CDR3 length: 17 residues. Germline loops: CDR1 SGHVS, CDR2 FQNEAQ. As DNA, the CDR3 is TGTGCCAGCAGCTTAGTAGCAGGGGGCAGTAGCAATCAGCCCCAGCATTTT. As protein: CASSLVAGGSSNQPQHF.

This rearrangement joins TRBV6-5 to TRBJ1-2; TRBD1 aligns across 9 bases. The CDR3 consists of 14 residues. Looked up from germline, CDR1 is MNHEY and CDR2 is SVGAGI. The trim removed 2 bases at V and 2 bases at J, leaving 0 bases unmatched. As DNA, the CDR3 is TGTGCCAGCAGTTACGACAGGGGGAACTATGGCTACACCTTC. Its protein is CASSYDRGNYGYTF.

This chain uses TRBV6-5 with TRBJ2-1, with D perhaps matching TRBD1 (5 bases). The CDR3 sequence is 14 residues long. The germline CDR1 and CDR2 sequences are MNHEY and SVGAGI. V shed 5 bases and J shed 1 base, with 9 bases lying between them. The CDR3 loop is CASSQDRSYNEQFF. DNA of the CDR3: TGTGCCAGCAGTCAAGACAGATCCTACAATGAGCAGTTCTTC.

V usage is TRBV5-4 and J usage is TRBJ1-6; tentatively, D is TRBD1 (5 bases). Trimming cost V 4 bases and J 7 bases, with 18 bases left between them. Germline V gene lookup returns CDR1 SGHNT and CDR2 YYREEE (reference sequence). CDR3 length equals 16 residues. CDR3 region: CASSRGEGVSNSPLHF. DNA of the CDR3: TGTGCCAGCAGCCGGGGGGAAGGGGTATCCAATTCACCCCTCCACTTT.

This sequence joins TRBV27 and TRBJ1-2; 7 bases fit TRBD1. V was pared by 5 bases and J by 9 bases, with 9 bases of the junction left unmatched. The CDR3 is made up of 13 amino acids. The germline gives CDR1 MNHEY, CDR2 SMNVEV (reference sequence). The DNA of the CDR3 is TGTGCCAGCAGTACTACACGACAGGGTCGCTACACCTTC. Translated: CASSTTRQGRYTF.

This sequence joins TRBV5-1 and TRBJ2-1; TRBD2 agrees at 8 bases. CDR1 is SGHRS, CDR2 YFSETQ, per germline. This CDR3 contains 15 residues. Trimming at V came to 4 bases and at J to 1 base, leaving 4 bases not matched to a gene. Here the CDR3 reads CASSISGSSYNEQFF. In DNA, the CDR3 is TGCGCCAGCAGCATCAGCGGGAGTTCCTACAATGAGCAGTTCTTC.